The clone carrying this T cell receptor (beta chain) was counted many times. Its antigen is still unknown. The CDR3 has 15 amino acids. The ends lost 7 bases at V and 3 bases at J; junction bases unmatched: 7. These data originate in a study of T cells after yellow fever vaccination. TCRdb called the 5' RACE reads again in MiXCR, with one record for every CDR3 protein. This table holds more than 95,000 distinct CDR3 sequences, under 8% found once. Study findings and constraints: Contaminants from the bulk population, in the form of abundant clonotypes, could be found in FACS-sorted repertoires. A minor fraction of clonotypes spanned both CD4 and CD8 compartments. Booster sampling recovered most clones from primary vaccination (under 97% CD4, roughly 88% CD8). Peaking on day 5 versus 15, the secondary response was faster but weaker.

The J gene is TRBJ2-2, the V gene TRBV12-3 or TRBV12-4, with 8 nucleotides matching TRBD2. The source is a man aged 18 to 35 who received the YFV17D yellow fever vaccine. The sequencing here drew on CD4+ T cells sorted from PBMCs, taken around 10 days after the first yellow fever vaccination. CDR3 in amino acids: CASIPGGGHTGELFF. The CDR3 DNA reads TGTGCCAGCATCCCCGGGGGGGGGCACACCGGGGAGCTGTTTTTT.